These T cell receptor beta chains were read from a single sample in a study of metastatic and nonmetastatic thyroid tumors. TCRdb reprocessed the PCR reads using MiXCR. The table includes more than 20,000 clones, roughly 25% detected once. Specimen: tumor tissue. The receptors were gathered from a male donor with papillary thyroid cancer or a benign thyroid nodule (not recorded which). Some clones in this sample may be carry-over from other donors' samples. Each CDR3 is given without its conserved first and last residue. The size field is filled for only some rows; it gives once, few, many or a size class.

>TRBV19|TRBJ1-4|many
ASSDSREKLF
>TRBV28|TRBJ2-7|many
ASSLRGGWYEQY
>TRBV20-1|TRBJ2-7|NA
SARDRRVQYEQY
>TRBV6-1|TRBJ2-7|NA
ASSFQDSGPYEQY
>TRBV2|TRBJ2-2|many
ASRGAGELF
>TRBV12-3/TRBV12-4|TRBJ2-2|few
ASSLISGTGELF
>TRBV7-2|TRBJ2-4|many
ASSLARDGTFY
>TRBV2|TRBJ2-3|many
ASRGGRSTDTQY
>TRBV4-3|TRBJ2-7|many
ASAPLDRGPYEQY
>TRBV20-1|TRBJ1-2|NA
SSPGQATNYGYT
>TRBV7-3|TRBJ2-3|many
ASSPGHSTDTQY
>TRBV4-3|TRBJ1-2|NA
ASSQDRHNYGYT
>TRBV7-9|TRBJ2-1|NA
ASSPQASGSSGSYNEQF
>TRBV11-1|TRBJ2-5|NA
ASSLGLSGPSVKETQY
>TRBV6-2/TRBV6-3|TRBJ2-1|few
ASRSKGRKGNEQF
>TRBV6-5|TRBJ2-7|NA
ASSYSGDGSYEQY
>TRBV19|TRBJ2-2|few
ASIGVKDTGELF
>TRBV20-1|TRBJ1-5|NA
SAGTGGGGNQPQH
>TRBV6-1|TRBJ2-3|few
ASRMASSGLTDTQY
>TRBV6-5|TRBJ2-7|medium-sized
ASSYSGSLALPGEQY
>TRBV6-1|TRBJ1-1|few
ASIRAVNTEAF
>TRBV5-1|TRBJ2-7|NA
ASSLAGQGSNEQY
>TRBV28|TRBJ2-7|medium-sized
ASLGTVYEQY
>TRBV19|TRBJ1-2|medium-sized
ASSSTGFFHGYT
>TRBV10-3|TRBJ1-5|many
AISGGNQPQH
>TRBV7-9|TRBJ2-1|many
ASSLTSGRAGEQF
>TRBV11-2|TRBJ1-2|NA
ASSGLRQGPNRT
>TRBV18|TRBJ1-6|many
ASSPSLSSYNSPLH
>TRBV6-1|TRBJ2-1|NA
ASSEVYNEQF